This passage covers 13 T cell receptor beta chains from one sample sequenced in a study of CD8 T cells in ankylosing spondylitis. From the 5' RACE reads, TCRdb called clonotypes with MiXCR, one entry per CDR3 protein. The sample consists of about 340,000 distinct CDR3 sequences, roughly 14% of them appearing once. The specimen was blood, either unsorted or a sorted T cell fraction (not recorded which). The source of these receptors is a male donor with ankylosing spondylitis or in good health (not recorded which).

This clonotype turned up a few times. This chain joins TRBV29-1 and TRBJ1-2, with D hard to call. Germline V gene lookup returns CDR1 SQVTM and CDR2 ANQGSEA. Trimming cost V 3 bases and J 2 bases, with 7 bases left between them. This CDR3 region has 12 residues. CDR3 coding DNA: TGCAGCGTTGAGCGGAGGAACTATGGCTACACCTTC. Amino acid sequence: CSVERRNYGYTF.

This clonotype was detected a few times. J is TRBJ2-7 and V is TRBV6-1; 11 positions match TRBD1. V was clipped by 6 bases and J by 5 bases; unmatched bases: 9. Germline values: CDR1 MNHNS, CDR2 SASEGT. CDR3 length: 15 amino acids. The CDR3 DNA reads TGTGCCAGCAGCCTAGGACAGGGGGCGTCCCACGAGCAGTACTTC. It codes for CASSLGQGASHEQYF.

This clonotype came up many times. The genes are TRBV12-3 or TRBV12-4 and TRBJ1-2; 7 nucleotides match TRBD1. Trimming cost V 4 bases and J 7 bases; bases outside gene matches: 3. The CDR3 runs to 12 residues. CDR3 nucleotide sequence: TGTGCCAGCAGTTCAGGGACAGCTGGCTACACCTTC. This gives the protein CASSSGTAGYTF.

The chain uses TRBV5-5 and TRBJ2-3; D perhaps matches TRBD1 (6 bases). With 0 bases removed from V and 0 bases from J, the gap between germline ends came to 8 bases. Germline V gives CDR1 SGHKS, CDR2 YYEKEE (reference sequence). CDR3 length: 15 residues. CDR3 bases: TGTGCCAGCAGCTTGGACGGACAGAGCACAGATACGCAGTATTTT. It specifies CASSLDGQSTDTQYF.

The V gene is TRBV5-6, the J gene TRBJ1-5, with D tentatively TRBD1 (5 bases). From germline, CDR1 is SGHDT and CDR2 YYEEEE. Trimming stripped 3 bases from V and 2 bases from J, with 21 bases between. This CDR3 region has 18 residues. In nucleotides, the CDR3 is TGTGCCAGCAGCTGGTGGGGGACCGGGCAAAGGGGCAATCAGCCCCAGCATTTT. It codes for CASSWWGTGQRGNQPQHF.

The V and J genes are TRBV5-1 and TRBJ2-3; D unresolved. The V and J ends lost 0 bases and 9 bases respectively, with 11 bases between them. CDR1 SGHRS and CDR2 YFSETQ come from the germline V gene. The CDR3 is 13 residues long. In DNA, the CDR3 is TGCGCCAGCAGCTTGGATCGCGTGGGGACGCAGTATTTT. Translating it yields CASSLDRVGTQYF. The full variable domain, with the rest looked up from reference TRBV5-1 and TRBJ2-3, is KAGVTQTPRYLIKTRGQQVTLSCSPISGHRSVSWYQQTPGQGLQFLFEYFSETQRNKGNFPGRFSGRQFSNSRSEMNVSTLELGDSALYLCASSLDRVGTQYFGPGTRLTVL.

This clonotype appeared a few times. CDR3 residues: CASSQPTRGGKSTGELFF. The CDR3 nucleotides read TGCGCCAGCAGCCAACCCACTCGAGGGGGGAAGAGCACCGGGGAGCTGTTTTTT. The chain carries TRBV4-1 and TRBJ2-2, with D perhaps assigned TRBD1 or TRBD2 (6 bases each). The germline V gene has CDR1 MGHRA and CDR2 YSYEKL. The CDR3 length is 18 residues. V shed 2 bases and J shed 4 bases, with 20 bases lying between them.

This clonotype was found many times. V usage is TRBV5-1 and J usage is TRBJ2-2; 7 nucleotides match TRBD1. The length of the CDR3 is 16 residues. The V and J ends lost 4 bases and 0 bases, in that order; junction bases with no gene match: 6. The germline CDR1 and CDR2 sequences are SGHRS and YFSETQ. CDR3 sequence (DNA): TGCGCCAGCAGCGGTTCAGGGGGTCCGAACACCGGGGAGCTGTTTTTT. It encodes CASSGSGGPNTGELFF. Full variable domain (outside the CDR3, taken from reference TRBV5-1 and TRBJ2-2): KAGVTQTPRYLIKTRGQQVTLSCSPISGHRSVSWYQQTPGQGLQFLFEYFSETQRNKGNFPGRFSGRQFSNSRSEMNVSTLELGDSALYLCASSGSGGPNTGELFFGEGSRLTVL.

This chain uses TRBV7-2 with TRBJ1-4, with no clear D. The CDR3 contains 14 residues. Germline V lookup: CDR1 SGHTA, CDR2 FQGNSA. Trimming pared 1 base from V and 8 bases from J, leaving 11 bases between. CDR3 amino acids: CASSLGGLGEKLFF. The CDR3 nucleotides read TGTGCCAGCAGCTTAGGTGGGCTCGGAGAAAAACTGTTTTTT.

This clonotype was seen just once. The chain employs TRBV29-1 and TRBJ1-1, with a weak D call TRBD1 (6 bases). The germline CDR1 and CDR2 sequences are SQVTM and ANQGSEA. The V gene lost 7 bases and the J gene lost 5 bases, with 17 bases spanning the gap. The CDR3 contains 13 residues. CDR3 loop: CSADEGGGTEAFF. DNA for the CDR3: TGCAGCGCGGACGAAGGGGGAGGAACTGAAGCTTTCTTT.

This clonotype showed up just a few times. The DNA of the CDR3 is TGTGCCAGCAGTTACTCGATGGTAGCGGGGGGAGAACAGTTCTTC. Translation gives CASSYSMVAGGEQFF. The chain carries TRBV6-5 and TRBJ2-1, with 10 bases fitting TRBD2. Germline V lookup: CDR1 MNHEY, CDR2 SVGAGI. The CDR3 extends over 15 amino acids. V shed 0 bases and J 13 bases; nucleotides not matched to a gene: 9.

CDR3 sequence: CASSNGGAEDTQYF. In DNA, the CDR3 is TGTGCCAGTAGTAACGGGGGGGCCGAGGATACGCAGTATTTT. V usage is TRBV19 and J usage is TRBJ2-3, with 8 bases that match TRBD2. The CDR3 totals 14 residues. V lost 4 bases and J lost 6; bases outside the gene matches: 6. CDR1 and CDR2 (germline): LNHDA, SQIVND (reference sequence).

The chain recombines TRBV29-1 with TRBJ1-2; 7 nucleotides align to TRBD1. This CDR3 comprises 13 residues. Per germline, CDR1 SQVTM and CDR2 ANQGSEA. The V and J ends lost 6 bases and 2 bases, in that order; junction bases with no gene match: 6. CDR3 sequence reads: CSVNRGLNYGYTF. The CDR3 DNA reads TGCAGCGTGAACAGGGGTCTAAACTATGGCTACACCTTC.